A single sample is the source of the 4 T cell receptor beta chains below, sequenced in a study of T cell changes during pregnancy in multiple sclerosis. The protocol was immunoSEQ multiplex PCR, while the TCRdb copy is restricted to in-frame clones and leaves out a portion. The table lists 90,000 or so clones, roughly 90% of them singletons, with about 1.5% in the top ten. This material consisted of peripheral blood, taken in the first trimester of pregnancy. Receptors were obtained from a female donor with multiple sclerosis, enrolled in a pregnancy study.

The rearrangement links TRBV27 to TRBJ2-3; no clear D. Trimming took off 4 bases at V and 3 bases at J, with 17 bases between the two ends. The V gene's germline CDR1 is MNHEY and CDR2 SMNVEV (reference sequence). This CDR3 comprises 16 residues. As DNA, the CDR3 is TGTGCCAGCAGTTCTTCTGGTTGGAGCCGGACAGATACGCAGTATTTT. Its translation: CASSSSGWSRTDTQYF.

This chain connects TRBV7-9 to TRBJ2-1, with TRBD2 matching over 7 bases. Germline values: CDR1 SEHNR, CDR2 FQNEAQ (reference sequence). This CDR3 comprises 14 residues. V lost 5 bases, J lost 8 bases, and 9 bases stayed unmatched. The CDR3 DNA reads TGTGCCAGCAGCGGGGGAGGGGTCTGGGATGAGCAGTTCTTC. It translates to CASSGGGVWDEQFF.

V usage is TRBV19 and J usage is TRBJ1-5, with D maybe TRBD1 (5 bases). CDR1 and CDR2 (germline): LNHDA, SQIVND (reference sequence). The CDR3 has 15 residues. V was cut by 7 bases and J by 0 bases, with 13 bases left in between. The CDR3: CASTLDRYSNQPQHF. CDR3 in DNA: TGTGCCAGTACCCTAGACAGATATAGCAATCAGCCCCAGCATTTT.

V is TRBV19 and J is TRBJ2-2; 8 bases match TRBD2. This CDR3 is 15 amino acids long. Trimming removed 5 bases from V and 4 bases from J; junction bases left unmatched: 6. Per the germline V gene, CDR1 is LNHDA and CDR2 is SQIVND (reference sequence). The CDR3: CASSPSGRVTGELFF. CDR3 in DNA: TGTGCCAGTAGTCCTAGCGGGCGAGTCACCGGGGAGCTGTTTTTT.